The source of this TCR beta chain is a study of T-cell memory formation after mild COVID-19. Overall study context: The TCR clusters were mostly specific to one donor.

This clonotype has a handful of counts. Its antigen is unknown. TCRalpha and TCRbeta libraries used 5'RACE with constant-segment primers and UMIs. TCRdb fed the 5' RACE reads into MiXCR, producing one record per CDR3 protein. The sample includes roughly 250,000 distinct CDR3 sequences, 16% seen only once; the top ten take approximately 3.5%. Study observations and caveats: There was a balanced CD4/CD8 profile in clones contracting day 15 to 85, and later expanders leaned CD4+.

J lost 3 bases, V lost 0 bases, and 6 bases had no gene match. CDR3 length: 15 residues. Germline values: CDR1 DFQATT, CDR2 SNEGSKA (reference sequence). Sample: PBMCs or a T cell subset sorted from them (not recorded which). This TCR derives from a man between 18 and 29 years old who had mild COVID-19 (a few samples of this study predate the infection). Cell type and time point are not known. The V gene is TRBV20-1, the J gene TRBJ2-5; 8 bases agree with TRBD2. The CDR3 DNA follows: TGCAGTGCTAGAGAAGGCGGGGGGTTTAAAGAGACCCAGTACTTC. Protein sequence: CSAREGGGFKETQYF.